This note documents a single T cell receptor (beta chain) sequence. The target antigen is unknown. This record comes from a study of cytomegalovirus exposure and HLA in healthy donors. Amplification used 60 Vbeta primers and 13 Jbeta primers. The method was immunoSEQ multiplex PCR; TCRdb's version includes in-frame clones alone and lacks a portion of them. This sample lists approximately 100,000 clones; its ten largest clones have approximately 15%. Findings of the study overall: Across all donors, roughly uniform sequencing depth was an assumption of the presence/absence analyses. The Asian-associated ancestry cluster reportedly had fewer N-insertions than the roughly 670-donor mean in a later analysis.

V lost 4 bases to trimming and J lost 4 bases; unmatched junction nucleotides: 8. The CDR3 loop spans 15 amino acids. Per germline, CDR1 SQVTM and CDR2 ANQGSEA. This TCR came from a man aged 50 or older in good health and CMV-seropositive. This chain connects TRBV29-1 to TRBJ1-2; 11 nucleotides align to TRBD1. The material sequenced was PBMCs. The CDR3 region is CSVVDRGHISYGYTF. The CDR3 DNA follows: TGCAGCGTTGTGGACAGGGGGCATATAAGCTATGGCTACACCTTC.